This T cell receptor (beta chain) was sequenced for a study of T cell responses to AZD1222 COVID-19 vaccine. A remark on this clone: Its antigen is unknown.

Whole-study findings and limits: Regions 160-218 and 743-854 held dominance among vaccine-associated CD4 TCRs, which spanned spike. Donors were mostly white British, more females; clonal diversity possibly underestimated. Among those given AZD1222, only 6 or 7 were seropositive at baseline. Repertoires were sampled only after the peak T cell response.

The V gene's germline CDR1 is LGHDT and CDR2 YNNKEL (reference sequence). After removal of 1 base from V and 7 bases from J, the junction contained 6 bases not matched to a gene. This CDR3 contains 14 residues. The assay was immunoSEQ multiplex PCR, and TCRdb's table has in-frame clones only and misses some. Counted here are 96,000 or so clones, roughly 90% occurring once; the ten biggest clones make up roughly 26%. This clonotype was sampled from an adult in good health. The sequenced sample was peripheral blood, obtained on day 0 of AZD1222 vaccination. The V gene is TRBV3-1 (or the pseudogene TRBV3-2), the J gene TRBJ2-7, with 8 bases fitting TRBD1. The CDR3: CASSQGTGRGEQYF. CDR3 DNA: TGTGCCAGCAGCCAAGGGACAGGGAGAGGTGAGCAGTACTTC.